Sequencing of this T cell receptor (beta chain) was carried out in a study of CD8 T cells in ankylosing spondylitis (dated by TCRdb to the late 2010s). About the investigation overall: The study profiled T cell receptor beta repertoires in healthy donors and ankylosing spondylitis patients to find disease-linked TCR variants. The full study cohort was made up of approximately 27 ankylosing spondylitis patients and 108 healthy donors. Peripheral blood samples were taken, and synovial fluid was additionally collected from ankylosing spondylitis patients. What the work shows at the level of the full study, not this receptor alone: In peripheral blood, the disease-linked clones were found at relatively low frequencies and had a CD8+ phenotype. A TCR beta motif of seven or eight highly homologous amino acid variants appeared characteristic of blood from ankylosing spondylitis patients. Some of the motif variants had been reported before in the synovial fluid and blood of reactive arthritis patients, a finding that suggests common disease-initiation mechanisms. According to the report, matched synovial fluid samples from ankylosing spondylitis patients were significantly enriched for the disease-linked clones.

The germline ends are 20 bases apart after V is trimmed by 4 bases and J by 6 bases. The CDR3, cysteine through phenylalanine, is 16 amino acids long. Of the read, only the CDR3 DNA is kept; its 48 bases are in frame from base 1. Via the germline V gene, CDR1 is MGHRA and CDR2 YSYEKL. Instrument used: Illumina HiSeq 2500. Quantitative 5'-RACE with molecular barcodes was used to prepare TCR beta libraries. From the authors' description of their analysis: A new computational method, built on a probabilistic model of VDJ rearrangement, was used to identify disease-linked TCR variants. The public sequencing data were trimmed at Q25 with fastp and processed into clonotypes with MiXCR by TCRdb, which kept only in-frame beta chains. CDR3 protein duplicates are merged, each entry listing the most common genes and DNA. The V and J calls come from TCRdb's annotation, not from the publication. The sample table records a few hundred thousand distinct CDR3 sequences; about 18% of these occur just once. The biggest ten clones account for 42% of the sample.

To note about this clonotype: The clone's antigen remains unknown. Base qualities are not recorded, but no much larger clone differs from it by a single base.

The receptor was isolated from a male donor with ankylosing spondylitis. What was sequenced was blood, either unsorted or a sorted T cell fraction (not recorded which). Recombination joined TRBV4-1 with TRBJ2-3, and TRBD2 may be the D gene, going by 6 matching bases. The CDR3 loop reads CASSPPGGGVWDTQYF. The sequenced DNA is TGCGCCAGCAGCCCCCCAGGTGGCGGGGTCTGGGATACGCAGTATTTT.